This entry concerns a single T cell receptor beta chain. Antigen specificity is unknown. Assay used: immunoSEQ multiplex PCR; TCRdb lists only in-frame clones, some missing. The repertoire holds 60,000 to 85,000 clones, with 85% to 90% as singletons. Germline loops: CDR1 MRHNA, CDR2 SNTAGT. The V gene lost 4 bases and the J gene lost 3 bases, with 15 bases spanning the gap. The CDR3 spans 16 residues. This entry comes from a study of T cells in localized non-small cell lung cancer. Whole-study findings and limits: Longer overall survival was linked to higher blood T cell density.

The V and J genes are TRBV6-4 and TRBJ2-2; no reliable D call. This specimen was peripheral blood, taken before any cancer treatment. This receptor was obtained from a male donor aged 60 or over with stage III squamous cell lung carcinoma. The CDR3, as DNA: TGTGCCAGCAGTGCTTTGCCCCACTTGTACACCGGGGAGCTGTTTTTT. This encodes CASSALPHLYTGELFF.